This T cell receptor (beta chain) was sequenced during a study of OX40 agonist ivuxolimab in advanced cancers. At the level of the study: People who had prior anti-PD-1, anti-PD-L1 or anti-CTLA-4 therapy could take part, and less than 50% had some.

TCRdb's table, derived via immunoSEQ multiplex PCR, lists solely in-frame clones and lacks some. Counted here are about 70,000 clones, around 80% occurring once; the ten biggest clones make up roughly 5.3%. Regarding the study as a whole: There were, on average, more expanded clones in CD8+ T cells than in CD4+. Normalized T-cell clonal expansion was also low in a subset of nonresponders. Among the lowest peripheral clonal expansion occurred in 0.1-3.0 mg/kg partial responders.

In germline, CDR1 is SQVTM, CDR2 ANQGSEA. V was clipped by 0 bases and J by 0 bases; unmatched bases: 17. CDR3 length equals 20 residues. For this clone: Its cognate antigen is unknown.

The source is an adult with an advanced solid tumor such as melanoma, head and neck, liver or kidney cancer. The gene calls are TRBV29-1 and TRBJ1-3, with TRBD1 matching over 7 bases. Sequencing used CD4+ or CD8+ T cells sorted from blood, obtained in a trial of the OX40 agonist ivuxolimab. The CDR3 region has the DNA TGCAGCGTTGAAGATCCCGGACAGGAGTCAGTCATCTACTCTGGAAACACCATATATTTT. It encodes CSVEDPGQESVIYSGNTIYF.